Listed below are T cell receptor beta chains from one sample, sequenced in a study of blood T cell repertoires in COVID-19. Using immunoSEQ multiplex PCR, the repertoire was profiled, and TCRdb retains in-frame clones only, with some absent. The table lists roughly 230,000 clones, 65% to 85% of them singletons. The sequencing sample was made of peripheral blood. The source is a human donor in a cohort sampled during active COVID-19. The CDR3 runs from the conserved cysteine through the conserved F or W. A D gene is named only where the DNA matches it firmly. Size values are once, few and many counts, or a class for expanded clones, and some rows have none.

length,size,D,V,J,DNA,CDR3
15,.,TRBD1,TRBV14,TRBJ2-3,TGTGCCAGCAGCCCCCGGACAGGGTTAACAGATACGCAGTATTTT,CASSPRTGLTDTQYF
16,.,.,TRBV6-1,TRBJ1-4,TGTGCCAGCAGTGAACCGGGACTCCGCCTTAATGAAAAACTGTTTTTT,CASSEPGLRLNEKLFF
16,.,.,TRBV19,TRBJ1-3,TGTGCCAGTAGGCCGGCAGGGTCGATATCTGGAAACACCATATATTTT,CASRPAGSISGNTIYF
15,.,TRBD2,TRBV3-1/TRBV3-2,TRBJ2-1,TGTGCCAGCAGCCGGACTAGCGGTTTTTACAATGAGCAGTTCTTC,CASSRTSGFYNEQFF
17,.,.,TRBV3-1/TRBV3-2,TRBJ1-5,TGTGCCAGCAGCCAGTCAGGGCTACTTTATAGCAATCAGCCCCAGCATTTT,CASSQSGLLYSNQPQHF
14,.,TRBD1,TRBV4-1,TRBJ1-5,TGCGCCAGCAGCCGAGGACAGGGTAGTCAGCCCCAGCATTTT,CASSRGQGSQPQHF
14,.,.,TRBV27,TRBJ1-2,TGTGCCAGCAGGGCGCGGGGGGTAACCTATGGCTACACCTTC,CASRARGVTYGYTF
19,.,TRBD2,TRBV28,TRBJ2-1,TGTGCCAGCAGCTCCCCTAAGACTAGCGGGATAAGCTCCTACAATGAGCAGTTCTTC,CASSSPKTSGISSYNEQFF
16,.,.,TRBV7-9,TRBJ1-4,TGTGCCAGCAGCTTACTTGTAGGGGTTCGAGATGAAAAACTGTTTTTT,CASSLLVGVRDEKLFF
14,.,.,TRBV30,TRBJ1-2,TGTGCCTGGAGTGTACAAAGGGGCGTGGGAGGCTACACCTTC,CAWSVQRGVGGYTF
16,.,TRBD1,TRBV25-1,TRBJ2-4,TGTGCCAGCACCACCAGGGGGGACAGGGGCAAAAACATTCAGTACTTC,CASTTRGDRGKNIQYF
15,.,.,TRBV19,TRBJ2-7,TGTGCCAGTAGTATCGAGGCAGGGGCTACCTACGAGCAGTACTTC,CASSIEAGATYEQYF
17,few,.,TRBV5-1,TRBJ2-6,TGCGCCAGCAGCGGGGGGGCCTTACCTTCTGGGGCCAACGTCCTGACTTTC,CASSGGALPSGANVLTF
15,.,.,TRBV7-2,TRBJ1-2,TGTGCCAGCAGCTTAGCGATGGGGGGAGAGTATGGCTACACCTTC,CASSLAMGGEYGYTF
14,.,.,TRBV7-2,TRBJ2-5,TGTGCCAGCAGCTCGGTGGGAGGAAGAGGGACCCAGTACTTC,CASSSVGGRGTQYF
15,.,.,TRBV11-2,TRBJ2-2,TGTGCCAGCAGCTTAGCACAGGGGAACACCGGGGAGCTGTTTTTT,CASSLAQGNTGELFF
13,.,.,TRBV2,TRBJ2-1,TGTGCCTCCCGGGACTTGAATAACAATGAGCAGTTCTTC,CASRDLNNNEQFF
17,.,TRBD2,TRBV5-4,TRBJ2-2,TGTGCCAGCAGCTTGATAGCGGGCACCTTACACACCGGGGAGCTGTTTTTT,CASSLIAGTLHTGELFF
16,once,TRBD1,TRBV5-1,TRBJ2-7,TGCGCCAGCAGCTTCCTTGACAGGGCCAACTCCTACGAGCAGTACTTC,CASSFLDRANSYEQYF
17,.,.,TRBV28,TRBJ2-1,TGTGCCAGCAGTTTGCCAAAGGGGGGGGCTGCATACAATGAGCAGTTCTTC,CASSLPKGGAAYNEQFF
15,.,.,TRBV6-5,TRBJ2-3,TGTGCCAGCAGTTACTCGGGCGTTAGCACAGATACGCAGTATTTT,CASSYSGVSTDTQYF
17,.,TRBD2,TRBV27,TRBJ2-3,TGTGCCAGCAGTTCCCGACTAGCTGGAGGATTCACAGATACGCAGTATTTT,CASSSRLAGGFTDTQYF
20,.,TRBD2,TRBV28,TRBJ2-1,TGTGCCAGCAGCCCTCATCTTACTAGCGGGAGGAAGGTTTCCTACAATGAGCAGTTCTTC,CASSPHLTSGRKVSYNEQFF
15,few,TRBD2,TRBV7-2,TRBJ2-1,TGTGCCACCAGAGGGAGACTAGCGGGAGAGGGTGAGCAGTTCTTC,CATRGRLAGEGEQFF
14,once,.,TRBV27,TRBJ1-5,TGTGCCAGCAGTTTAATGGGGGCCGGTCAGCCCCAGCATTTT,CASSLMGAGQPQHF
14,.,TRBD1,TRBV5-1,TRBJ1-1,TGCGCCAGCAGCGACAGGGCCCTGAACACTGAAGCTTTCTTT,CASSDRALNTEAFF
20,.,TRBD2,TRBV15,TRBJ2-7,TGTGCCACCAGCCGGCCGAGGGGACTAGCGGGTGCCAACTTCTCCTACGAGCAGTACTTC,CATSRPRGLAGANFSYEQYF
14,.,.,TRBV5-5,TRBJ1-2,TGTGCCAGCAGTTTGGACAGTGTTAACTATGGCTACACCTTC,CASSLDSVNYGYTF
15,.,TRBD2,TRBV14,TRBJ2-3,TGTGCCAGCAGCACCCGGACGGGAGGTACAGATACGCAGTATTTT,CASSTRTGGTDTQYF
14,few,.,TRBV9,TRBJ1-1,TGTGCCAGCAGCAACCTCAGAGGGAACACTGAAGCTTTCTTT,CASSNLRGNTEAFF
13,.,TRBD2,TRBV2,TRBJ2-1,TGTGCCAGTAGCGGGAGTAACTACAATGAGCAGTTCTTC,CASSGSNYNEQFF
12,.,TRBD1,TRBV5-1,TRBJ1-2,TGCGCCAGCAGCCAAGGACAGGGGGGATACACCTTC,CASSQGQGGYTF
14,.,TRBD1,TRBV5-1,TRBJ1-1,TGCGCCAGCAGCTCGACAGGGGCGAACACTGAAGCTTTCTTT,CASSSTGANTEAFF
14,.,.,TRBV2,TRBJ2-2,TGTGCCAGCAGTGAAGACAGGGAAACCGGGGAGCTGTTTTTT,CASSEDRETGELFF
14,few,TRBD1,TRBV6-5,TRBJ1-3,TGTGCCAGCAGCCACAGGGGGTATGAAAACACCATATATTTT,CASSHRGYENTIYF
16,.,.,TRBV21-1,TRBJ2-3,TGTGCCAACTTGGGACTAGCGGGGGGTTTCGCAGATACGCAGTATTTT,CANLGLAGGFADTQYF
13,.,.,TRBV3-1/TRBV3-2,TRBJ2-7,TGTGCCAGCTCGAGAGACACAAGCTACGAGCAGTACTTC,CASSRDTSYEQYF
12,.,TRBD1,TRBV30,TRBJ1-6,TGTGCCTTGTGGACAGGGGGGTCACCCCTCCACTTT,CALWTGGSPLHF
13,.,.,TRBV6-4,TRBJ1-1,TGTGCCAGCAGTGCGACAAGGAACACTGAAGCTTTCTTT,CASSATRNTEAFF
15,.,TRBD2,TRBV6-5,TRBJ2-7,TGTGCCAGCAGTTACAGTCTAGCGGGCTCCTACGAGCAGTACTTC,CASSYSLAGSYEQYF
16,many,TRBD2,TRBV4-2,TRBJ2-2,TGTGCCAGCAGCCCTACTAGCGGGAGAAGGGCCGGGGAGCTGTTTTTT,CASSPTSGRRAGELFF
13,.,.,TRBV5-1,TRBJ2-7,TGCGCCAGCAGCTTCGACATTTCCTACGAGCAGTACTTC,CASSFDISYEQYF
15,.,.,TRBV2,TRBJ2-2,TGTGCCAGCAGTGTCGGTACAGCGAACACCGGGGAGCTGTTTTTT,CASSVGTANTGELFF
16,.,TRBD1,TRBV2,TRBJ2-2,TGTGCCAGCAGCCGGGACAGGGGATTGAACACCGGGGAGCTGTTTTTT,CASSRDRGLNTGELFF
16,once,TRBD1,TRBV6-6,TRBJ2-7,TGTGCCAGCAGTCGACAGGGGGCGAGTATTTTCTACGAGCAGTACTTC,CASSRQGASIFYEQYF
14,once,TRBD1,TRBV4-2,TRBJ2-3,TGTGCCAGCAGCCGTGACAGGGGGCAAAATACGCAGTATTTT,CASSRDRGQNTQYF
14,few,TRBD1,TRBV23-1,TRBJ1-4,TGCGCCAGCAGAACAGGGGGCGAAGGGGAAAAACTGTTTTTT,CASRTGGEGEKLFF
11,.,TRBD1,TRBV6-2/TRBV6-3,TRBJ1-1,TGTGCCAGCAGTTTGGACAGGGAAGGTTTCTTT,CASSLDREGFF